The 7 T cell receptor beta chains in this list originate from one sample, sequenced in a study of cytomegalovirus exposure and HLA in healthy donors. This PCR relied on a set of 60 Vbeta primers and 13 Jbeta primers. Using immunoSEQ multiplex PCR, the repertoire was profiled, and TCRdb retains in-frame clones only, with some absent. The data hold roughly 200,000 clones, with approximately 78% observed a single time. Sequences were obtained from PBMCs. The source is a man between 25 and 39 years old in good health and CMV-seronegative.

CDR3 coding DNA: TGTGCCAGCAGGAAAGGGGTTGGTACGCAGTATTTT. It specifies CASRKGVGTQYF. The V and J genes are TRBV6-5 and TRBJ2-3, with a tentative D call TRBD1 (5 bases). Germline V gene sequence: CDR1 MNHEY, CDR2 SVGAGI. The V and J ends lost 6 bases and 8 bases respectively, with 12 bases between them. This CDR3 has 12 amino acids.

J is TRBJ2-2 and V is TRBV15; TRBD1 might be the D (6 bases). The V and J ends lost 3 bases and 4 bases respectively, with 15 bases between them. The germline V gene encodes CDR1 LNHNV and CDR2 YYDKDF (reference sequence). The CDR3 has 16 amino acids. Here the CDR3 reads CATSSGTGPVTGELFF. The CDR3 nucleotides read TGTGCCACCAGCAGCGGAACAGGGCCGGTCACCGGGGAGCTGTTTTTT.

The chain is built from TRBV5-1 and TRBJ1-2; D remains ambiguous. V was pared by 0 bases and J by 6 bases, with 3 bases between. There are 11 residues in the CDR3. Germline CDR1 and CDR2: SGHRS and YFSETQ. The CDR3: CASSLDNGYTF. In DNA, the CDR3 is TGCGCCAGCAGCTTGGACAATGGCTACACCTTC. The full variable domain, completed using reference TRBV5-1 and TRBJ1-2, is KAGVTQTPRYLIKTRGQQVTLSCSPISGHRSVSWYQQTPGQGLQFLFEYFSETQRNKGNFPGRFSGRQFSNSRSEMNVSTLELGDSALYLCASSLDNGYTFGSGTRLTVV.

CDR3 in amino acids: CASSPTVGPYEQYF. Here the CDR3 DNA reads TGTGCCAGCAGTCCGACCGTGGGGCCCTACGAGCAGTACTTC. This rearrangement joins TRBV2 to TRBJ2-7, with D possibly TRBD1 on 5 matching bases. Germline lookup yields CDR1 SNHLY and CDR2 FYNNEI. Trimming took off 5 bases at V and 2 bases at J, with 13 bases between the two ends. CDR3 size: 14 residues.

This clone was observed a handful of times. The gene calls are TRBV5-1 and TRBJ2-3; 7 bases align to TRBD1. V shed 2 bases, J shed 2 bases, and the junction held 2 bases outside the gene matches. CDR1 SGHRS and CDR2 YFSETQ come from the germline V gene. The CDR3 runs 14 residues. CDR3 amino acids: CASSFEGATDTQYF. Here the CDR3 DNA reads TGCGCCAGCAGCTTCGAGGGGGCCACAGATACGCAGTATTTT.

Regarding this clone: Compared with germline, one end of the junction differs, possibly owing to a read error. As DNA, the CDR3 is TGTGCTAGCAGCTTCGAACGGACAGGGGCCGAGACCCAGTACTTC. Its translation: CASSFERTGAETQYF. The chain carries TRBV7-7 and TRBJ2-5, with 9 bases identical to TRBD1. This CDR3 region has 15 residues. Germline V gene data show CDR1 as SSHAT and CDR2 as FNYEAQ (reference sequence).

The chain carries TRBV10-1 and TRBJ1-3, with no clear D. Germline CDR1 is WNHNN and CDR2 is SYGVQD (reference sequence). Trimming cost V 10 bases and J 0 bases, with 13 bases left between them. This CDR3 has 14 amino acids. The CDR3, as DNA: TGCGCCATCGAACAGCCTGTCTCTGGAAACACCATATATTTT. This translates into CAIEQPVSGNTIYF.